One sample yielded the 27 T cell receptor beta chains listed below, sequenced in a study of PD-1 blockade in mismatch repair-deficient tumors. This table comes from immunoSEQ multiplex PCR, and its TCRdb copy is limited to in-frame clones, with some not included. The sample lists 120,000 or so clones, around nine tenths occurring once. Source: peripheral blood, taken 72 weeks after starting pembrolizumab. Source of these receptors: an adult with mismatch repair-deficient cancer.

This clone was picked up one time. V and J are TRBV7-9 and TRBJ2-7; TRBD2 matches at 8 bases. The CDR3 consists of 18 residues. Germline CDR1 SEHNR, CDR2 FQNEAQ (reference sequence). J gave up 4 bases and V 1 base, and 15 bases lay outside the gene matches. CDR3 sequence: CASSLGSYDSSSGYEQYF. DNA for the CDR3: TGTGCCAGCAGCTTAGGGTCCTACGATTCCTCTAGCGGGTACGAGCAGTACTTC.

This clone was recorded only once. This chain joins TRBV10-3 and TRBJ1-1; 7 bases map to TRBD1. Germline assignment: CDR1 ENHRY and CDR2 SYGVKD. The CDR3 sequence is 17 residues long. The J segment lost 4 bases and the V segment lost 2 bases, leaving 13 bases of the junction unmatched. CDR3 protein: CAISEDRVVWTLTEAFF. The CDR3 DNA reads TGTGCCATCAGTGAGGACAGGGTTGTGTGGACCCTCACTGAAGCTTTCTTT.

This chain uses TRBV27 with TRBJ1-1; 9 nucleotides align to TRBD1. Germline loops: CDR1 MNHEY, CDR2 SMNVEV (reference sequence). Germline trimming cut 4 bases from V and 10 bases from J; bases unmatched to any gene: 7. The CDR3 sequence is 13 residues long. CDR3 nucleotides: TGTGCCAGCAGTTACTCCCCGGACAGGGGAGCTTTCTTT. Translating gives CASSYSPDRGAFF.

This clone was detected only a few times. The rearrangement uses TRBV7-2 and TRBJ2-7; D unclear. The germline CDR1 and CDR2 sequences are SGHTA and FQGNSA. The CDR3 extends over 14 amino acids. V was cut by 1 base and J by 1 base, with 8 bases left in between. As DNA, the CDR3 is TGTGCCAGCAGCTTAGATTGGCAGTCCTACGAGCAGTACTTC. The encoded protein is CASSLDWQSYEQYF.

This sequence joins TRBV28 and TRBJ2-7, with TRBD2 matching over 9 bases. After removal of 6 bases from V and 10 bases from J, the junction contained 13 bases not matched to a gene. Germline CDR1 MDHEN, CDR2 SYDVKM. The CDR3 is made up of 14 amino acids. CDR3 in amino acids: CASSELTSGLTQYF. For the CDR3, the DNA is TGTGCCAGCAGCGAGTTGACTAGCGGTCTAACACAGTACTTC.

The V and J genes are TRBV9 and TRBJ1-2; tentatively, D is TRBD1 (6 bases). The CDR3 extends over 12 amino acids. Trimming cost V 3 bases and J 8 bases, with 11 bases left between them. Germline V gives CDR1 SGDLS, CDR2 YYNGEE. CDR3 loop: CASSADRQGYTF. CDR3 DNA sequence: TGTGCCAGCAGCGCCGACAGGCAGGGCTACACCTTC.

This clone was observed a single time. This chain links TRBV5-4 with TRBJ1-2, with 8 nucleotides matching TRBD1. The CDR3 is made up of 14 amino acids. CDR1 is SGHNT and CDR2 is YYREEE in the germline V gene (reference sequence). With 0 bases clipped from V and 3 bases from J, the junction kept 1 base outside the gene matches. The CDR3 is CASSLGQGHYGYTF. CDR3 DNA: TGTGCCAGCAGCTTGGGACAGGGGCACTATGGCTACACCTTC.

V gene TRBV5-4 combines with J gene TRBJ2-7; D possibly matches TRBD1 or TRBD2 (5 bases each). This CDR3 region has 15 residues. Trimming removed 4 bases from V and 2 bases from J, with 16 bases in between. The germline V gene encodes CDR1 SGHNT and CDR2 YYREEE (reference sequence). CDR3 nucleotides: TGTGCCAGCAGCCAAGAACCCGGGACCACCTACGAGCAGTACTTC. It yields the protein CASSQEPGTTYEQYF.

J is TRBJ2-7 and V is TRBV5-1; 8 nucleotides align to TRBD2. Germline values: CDR1 SGHRS, CDR2 YFSETQ. Trimming removed 4 bases from V and 3 bases from J; junction bases left unmatched: 9. This CDR3 comprises 15 residues. CDR3 nucleotide sequence: TGCGCCAGCAGCGTCCGACTAGCGTCAGGCTACGAGCAGTACTTC. It yields the protein CASSVRLASGYEQYF.

The V call is TRBV25-1, the J call TRBJ2-3, with 10 bases that match TRBD2. The CDR3 contains 16 residues. The germline V gene has CDR1 MGHDK and CDR2 SYGVNS. V lost 6 bases to trimming and J lost 4 bases; unmatched junction nucleotides: 10. CDR3 DNA: TGTGCCAGCAGCCTTACTAGCGGGAAGGGACCAGATACGCAGTATTTT. Translation gives CASSLTSGKGPDTQYF.

The CDR3 DNA is TGTGCCAGCAGTGGCGGGGGCGCCTACAATGAGCAGTTCTTC. This encodes CASSGGGAYNEQFF. This chain joins TRBV11-3 and TRBJ2-1; TRBD2 is a possible D gene (7 bases). The V gene lost 6 bases and the J gene lost 2 bases, with 11 bases spanning the gap. Germline V gene sequence: CDR1 SGHNT, CDR2 YENEEA. This CDR3 has 14 amino acids.

The chain uses TRBV15 and TRBJ1-5, with D unresolved. Trimming removed 0 bases from V and 7 bases from J, with 13 bases in between. Germline V gene sequence: CDR1 LNHNV, CDR2 YYDKDF (reference sequence). The CDR3 runs 15 residues. The CDR3 DNA reads as TGTGCCACCAGCAGAGATCTGGGTCCGAGGCAGCCCCAGCATTTT. It is translated as CATSRDLGPRQPQHF.

The chain employs TRBV6-5 and TRBJ2-5; a possible D gene is TRBD1 (7 bases). The CDR3 runs to 14 residues. CDR1 and CDR2 (germline): MNHEY, SVGAGI. The V end lost 2 bases, the J end lost 5 bases, and 12 bases lay between the germline ends. The CDR3 sequence: CASSYDRAGETQYF. The DNA for the CDR3 is TGTGCCAGCAGTTACGACAGGGCGGGGGAGACCCAGTACTTC.

The CDR3 DNA follows: TGTGCCAGCAGCTTCACCACTGAAGCTTTCTTT. Translated: CASSFTTEAFF. The rearrangement links TRBV7-9 to TRBJ1-1, with no clear D. Germline V gene sequence: CDR1 SEHNR, CDR2 FQNEAQ (reference sequence). Trimming left V 3 bases short and J 4 bases short, with 3 bases between. This CDR3 region has 11 residues.

The V call is TRBV20-1, the J call TRBJ2-5; possibly TRBD2 for D (6 bases). The CDR3 is 11 residues long. In germline, CDR1 is DFQATT, CDR2 SNEGSKA (reference sequence). With 4 bases removed from V and 5 bases from J, the gap between germline ends came to 8 bases. The CDR3 bases are TGCAGTGCTAAGCGGGCTGAGACCCAGTACTTC. Translated, it gives CSAKRAETQYF.

The J gene is TRBJ2-7, the V gene TRBV4-3, with D possibly TRBD1 on 6 matching bases. Looked up from germline, CDR1 is LGHNA and CDR2 is YSLEER. Trimming stripped 4 bases from V and 6 bases from J, with 16 bases between. The CDR3 has 14 residues. CDR3 DNA: TGCGCCAGCAGCCCTGGGACAATGAGAGGCGAGCAGTACTTC. Its protein product is CASSPGTMRGEQYF.

This sequence joins TRBV4-3 and TRBJ2-7; D remains unclear. Per the germline V gene, CDR1 is LGHNA and CDR2 is YSLEER. The germline V and J ends were trimmed by 1 base and 4 bases, with 14 bases remaining between them. The CDR3 spans 15 residues. CDR3 residues: CASSQGTPVGYEQYF. The CDR3 nucleotides are TGCGCCAGCAGCCAAGGGACCCCGGTAGGGTACGAGCAGTACTTC.

The V and J genes are TRBV30 and TRBJ2-5; D uncertain. The CDR3 has 16 amino acids. CDR1 is GTSNPN and CDR2 is SVGIG in the germline V gene (reference sequence). DNA for the CDR3: TGTCCTCAAACAACCGGACCGAAGTCGTACCAAGAGACCCAGTACTTC. Protein: CPQTTGPKSYQETQYF.

The sample holds one count of this clone. The chain recombines TRBV4-2 with TRBJ2-5; TRBD1 agrees at 12 bases. After removal of 0 bases from V and 5 bases from J, the junction contained 7 bases not matched to a gene. The germline V gene encodes CDR1 LGHNA and CDR2 YNFKEQ. The CDR3 runs 17 residues. The CDR3 DNA is TGTGCCAGCAGCCAAGATCGCACCGGGACAGGGGGCGAGACCCAGTACTTC. Translating gives CASSQDRTGTGGETQYF.

The V call is TRBV11-3, the J call TRBJ2-5; D is unclear. Per the germline V gene, CDR1 is SGHNT and CDR2 is YENEEA. Deletions cut 6 bases from V and 3 bases from J, with 8 bases between. The CDR3 has 12 residues. The CDR3 spells CASRMGKETQYF. In DNA form, the CDR3 reads TGTGCCAGCAGGATGGGAAAAGAGACCCAGTACTTC.

This clone appeared a few times. The chain links TRBV7-9 to TRBJ1-4, with D possibly matching TRBD1 (5 bases). Trimming pared 5 bases from V and 7 bases from J, leaving 17 bases between. Looked up from germline, CDR1 is SEHNR and CDR2 is FQNEAQ (reference sequence). The CDR3 covers 15 residues. The CDR3 DNA follows: TGTGCCAGCAGCCAGCGGGGGACTGAGAGTGAAAAACTGTTTTTT. This codes for CASSQRGTESEKLFF.

This chain connects TRBV7-2 to TRBJ2-1; 11 bases agree with TRBD2. The CDR3 extends over 17 amino acids. In germline, CDR1 is SGHTA, CDR2 FQGNSA. J was trimmed by 4 bases and V by 2 bases; bases with no gene match: 7. The CDR3 protein is CASSLSTSGTSYNEQFF. Here the CDR3 DNA reads TGTGCCAGCAGCTTATCGACTAGCGGGACGTCGTACAATGAGCAGTTCTTC.

J is TRBJ2-7 and V is TRBV4-1; D remains unclear. Germline loops: CDR1 MGHRA, CDR2 YSYEKL. The V and J ends lost 2 bases and 0 bases respectively, with 14 bases between them. This CDR3 is 16 amino acids long. CDR3: CASSQSWPGSSYEQYF. The CDR3, as DNA: TGCGCCAGCAGCCAATCTTGGCCGGGCAGCTCCTACGAGCAGTACTTC.

The rearrangement links TRBV14 to TRBJ2-7; either TRBD1 or TRBD2 may supply D (6 bases each). The CDR3 length is 13 residues. Looked up from germline, CDR1 is SGHDN and CDR2 is FVKESK. V was pared by 7 bases and J by 7 bases, with 17 bases between. The CDR3 loop reads CASTWGARGEQYF. As DNA, the CDR3 is TGTGCCAGCACCTGGGGGGCACGAGGGGAGCAGTACTTC. Full variable domain (rest looked up from reference TRBV14 and TRBJ2-7): EAGVTQFPSHSVIEKGQTVTLRCDPISGHDNLYWYRRVMGKEIKFLLHFVKESKQDESGMPNNRFLAERTGGTYSTLKVQPAELEDSGVYFCASTWGARGEQYFGPGTRLTVT.

This chain uses TRBV5-4 with TRBJ2-3; D is perhaps TRBD1 (5 bases). The V end was cut by 4 bases, the J end by 2 bases, with 14 bases between. Germline V CDR1 and CDR2: SGHNT, YYREEE (reference sequence). This CDR3 contains 15 residues. CDR3 DNA sequence: TGTGCCAGCAGCCCGACAGCCTTTCACACAGATACGCAGTATTTT. Protein sequence: CASSPTAFHTDTQYF.

The gene calls are TRBV10-3 and TRBJ2-7; D remains unclear. Trimming cost V 6 bases and J 4 bases, with 10 bases left between them. CDR3 length equals 12 residues. The V gene's germline CDR1 is ENHRY and CDR2 SYGVKD. Here the CDR3 reads CAISQQLYEQYF. The CDR3, as DNA: TGTGCCATCAGCCAACAGTTATACGAGCAGTACTTC.

This sequence joins TRBV19 and TRBJ1-5; TRBD1 aligns across 7 bases. The CDR3 has 12 residues. V shed 10 bases, J shed 7 bases, and the junction held 7 bases outside the gene matches. The V gene's germline CDR1 is LNHDA and CDR2 SQIVND (reference sequence). CDR3 residues: CATNTGAQPQHF. As DNA, the CDR3 is TGTGCCACAAACACAGGGGCCCAGCCCCAGCATTTT.